The rows below give T cell receptor beta chains drawn from one sample of a study of blood T cell repertoires in COVID-19. Using immunoSEQ multiplex PCR, the repertoire was profiled, and TCRdb retains in-frame clones only, with some absent. Here the sample spans roughly 70,000 clones, 73% being singletons. Input material: peripheral blood. These receptors originate from a man aged 60-69 years with acute or convalescent COVID-19. Each CDR3 is given with its conserved first and last residue. The D gene is left open where the match is weak. The size field is filled for only some rows; it gives once, few, many or a size class.

D gene,clone size,V gene,J gene,CDR3 protein,CDR3 DNA
TRBD1,NA,TRBV28,TRBJ1-6,CASSLSGQGRGSPLHF,TGTGCCAGCAGTTTATCCGGACAGGGCAGAGGTTCACCCCTCCACTTT
TRBD1,NA,TRBV19,TRBJ1-2,CASSRGQGNGYTF,TGTGCCAGTAGTCGCGGACAGGGTAATGGCTACACCTTC
TRBD2,NA,TRBV3-1/TRBV3-2,TRBJ2-2,CASSQGRTSGVGELFF,TGTGCCAGCAGCCAAGGTCGGACTAGCGGGGTTGGGGAGCTGTTTTTT
NA,many,TRBV18,TRBJ2-1,CASSQFQGSSYNEQFF,TGTGCCAGCTCGCAATTCCAGGGAAGCTCCTACAATGAGCAGTTCTTC
TRBD1,few,TRBV24-1,TRBJ2-6,CATSDSNSGQGRFGANVLTF,TGTGCCACCAGTGACAGTAACTCGGGACAGGGTAGGTTTGGGGCCAACGTCCTGACTTTC
NA,NA,TRBV18,TRBJ2-7,CASSPGALEEQYF,TGTGCCAGCTCACCGGGGGCTCTTGAAGAGCAGTACTTC
NA,NA,TRBV19,TRBJ2-2,CASSIDGGTGELFF,TGTGCCAGTAGTATAGATGGAGGCACCGGGGAGCTGTTTTTT
NA,few,TRBV7-6,TRBJ2-2,CASSFRQGGTGELFF,TGTGCCAGCAGCTTTCGGCAGGGCGGCACCGGGGAGCTGTTTTTT
NA,NA,TRBV10-3,TRBJ2-3,CAIRKTSSTDTQYF,TGTGCCATCAGGAAAACTAGCAGCACAGATACGCAGTATTTT
TRBD1,NA,TRBV5-4,TRBJ1-2,CASSSQQGAYGYTF,TGTGCCAGCAGCTCCCAACAGGGGGCCTATGGCTACACCTTC
TRBD1,NA,TRBV4-1,TRBJ1-2,CASSTGPGTGDAGYTF,TGCGCCAGCAGCACAGGTCCGGGGACAGGCGATGCTGGCTACACCTTC
TRBD1,NA,TRBV14,TRBJ2-7,CASSPPTGVFEEQYF,TGTGCCAGCAGCCCCCCAACAGGGGTTTTTGAGGAGCAGTACTTC
NA,NA,TRBV28,TRBJ2-2,CASSYGGGVKGTGELFF,TGTGCCAGCAGTTACGGGGGAGGAGTAAAGGGGACCGGGGAGCTGTTTTTT
NA,NA,TRBV2,TRBJ2-5,CASSDHPDIRETQYF,TGTGCCAGCAGTGACCACCCGGACATCAGAGAGACCCAGTACTTC
TRBD2,NA,TRBV19,TRBJ2-7,CASSSNSGRRDEQYF,TGTGCCAGTAGTTCGAATAGCGGGAGGAGAGACGAGCAGTACTTC
TRBD2,NA,TRBV12-3/TRBV12-4,TRBJ2-7,CASSLAAGGEQYF,TGTGCCAGCAGTTTAGCAGCGGGAGGCGAGCAGTACTTC
NA,once,TRBV4-1,TRBJ2-6,CASSQEEGLWANVLTF,TGCGCCAGCAGCCAAGAGGAGGGGCTGTGGGCCAACGTCCTGACTTTC
NA,NA,TRBV30,TRBJ2-2,CAWSTGGDTGELFF,TGTGCCTGGAGTACAGGGGGGGACACCGGGGAGCTGTTTTTT
TRBD1,NA,TRBV5-5,TRBJ1-6,CASSLRGPRNSPLHF,TGTGCCAGCAGCCTCAGGGGGCCGAGGAATTCACCCCTCCACTTT
TRBD2,NA,TRBV6-5,TRBJ2-1,CASSLSAGADGEQFF,TGTGCCAGCAGTCTCTCAGCGGGGGCGGATGGTGAGCAGTTCTTC
NA,NA,TRBV12-3/TRBV12-4,TRBJ2-1,CASSVNRYNEQFF,TGTGCCAGCAGCGTTAACAGATACAATGAGCAGTTCTTC
TRBD1,NA,TRBV25-1,TRBJ1-1,CASSDRQGTGNTEAFF,TGTGCCAGCAGTGATAGACAGGGGACCGGGAACACTGAAGCTTTCTTT
NA,NA,TRBV7-2,TRBJ1-1,CASSTPWGGVEAFF,TGTGCCAGCAGCACACCTTGGGGGGGCGTCGAAGCTTTCTTT
TRBD1,NA,TRBV18,TRBJ1-1,CASSPGQGASKAFF,TGTGCCAGCTCCCCTGGACAGGGGGCGAGTAAAGCTTTCTTT
NA,NA,TRBV28,TRBJ1-6,CASSPVNNSPLHF,TGTGCCAGCAGCCCAGTAAATAATTCACCCCTCCACTTT
TRBD1,NA,TRBV11-2,TRBJ2-3,CASSSTGGASGGRTDTQYF,TGTGCCAGCAGCTCGACAGGGGGCGCGAGCGGGGGACGCACAGATACGCAGTATTTT
NA,NA,TRBV20-1,TRBJ1-4,CSAKLEEKLFF,TGCAGTGCCAAGCTGGAGGAAAAACTGTTTTTT
NA,NA,TRBV29-1,TRBJ2-3,CSVVLGGTTDTQYF,TGCAGCGTTGTCCTAGGTGGAACCACAGATACGCAGTATTTT
NA,NA,TRBV6-4,TRBJ2-7,CASSDGGLSSYEQYF,TGTGCCAGCAGTGACGGCGGGCTAAGCTCCTACGAGCAGTACTTC
NA,NA,TRBV28,TRBJ2-2,CASSLQGGVAGELFF,TGTGCCAGCAGTTTACAGGGTGGGGTTGCCGGGGAGCTGTTTTTT
NA,NA,TRBV2,TRBJ2-6,CASLQGRNSGANVLTF,TGTGCCAGTTTACAGGGTAGGAACTCTGGGGCCAACGTCCTGACTTTC
NA,NA,TRBV5-1,TRBJ2-1,CASSFKGTGWFF,TGCGCCAGCAGCTTTAAGGGAACGGGGTGGTTCTTC
TRBD2,NA,TRBV7-9,TRBJ2-7,CASSHRSGSSYEQYF,TGTGCCAGCAGTCACAGAAGCGGGAGCTCCTACGAGCAGTACTTC
NA,NA,TRBV6-5,TRBJ2-7,CASSYGTGGEQYF,TGTGCCAGCAGTTACGGTACCGGGGGCGAGCAGTACTTC
TRBD1,NA,TRBV9,TRBJ1-6,CASSVEGAEAPLHF,TGTGCCAGCAGCGTAGAGGGGGCCGAGGCACCCCTCCACTTT
NA,NA,TRBV6-6,TRBJ1-5,CASSFSPDQPQHF,TGTGCCAGCAGTTTTTCTCCGGATCAGCCCCAGCATTTT
NA,NA,TRBV2,TRBJ2-5,CASRSGLQETQYF,TGTGCCAGCAGGAGCGGACTACAAGAGACCCAGTACTTC
NA,once,TRBV24-1,TRBJ1-2,CATSDYTGHSSGYTF,TGTGCCACCAGTGATTATACGGGACATTCCTCTGGCTACACCTTC
NA,NA,TRBV3-1/TRBV3-2,TRBJ2-7,CASSPTLGYEQYF,TGTGCCAGCAGCCCGACCCTAGGCTACGAGCAGTACTTC
TRBD1,few,TRBV4-2,TRBJ2-7,CASSQARTGEYEQYF,TGTGCCAGCAGCCAAGCTCGGACAGGGGAGTACGAGCAGTACTTC
NA,NA,TRBV27,TRBJ2-6,CASSLSDSLFSGANVLTF,TGTGCCAGCAGTTTATCTGACTCGCTCTTCTCTGGGGCCAACGTCCTGACTTTC
NA,NA,TRBV13,TRBJ2-2,CASSLRESNTGELFF,TGTGCCAGCAGCTTGCGGGAATCGAACACCGGGGAGCTGTTTTTT
TRBD2,few,TRBV30,TRBJ2-1,CASTSGGYNEQFF,TGTGCCTCGACTAGCGGGGGATACAATGAGCAGTTCTTC
TRBD1,NA,TRBV28,TRBJ2-7,CASSLTGQGVSSF,TGTGCCAGCAGTTTAACGGGACAGGGCGTCTCTAGCTTC
NA,few,TRBV3-1/TRBV3-2,TRBJ2-7,CASRLTHDSYEQYF,TGTGCCAGCAGACTAACCCACGATTCCTACGAGCAGTACTTC
NA,many,TRBV11-2,TRBJ1-1,CASSLSRRAFF,TGTGCCAGCAGCTTATCTCGTCGAGCTTTCTTT
NA,once,TRBV15,TRBJ2-4,CATSRERIADKNIQYF,TGTGCCACCAGCAGAGAAAGGATAGCGGATAAAAACATTCAGTACTTC
TRBD1,NA,TRBV7-9,TRBJ1-3,CASSPRERTGHRGNTIYF,TGTGCCAGCAGCCCCAGGGAAAGGACAGGGCATCGAGGAAACACCATATATTTT
TRBD1,NA,TRBV10-3,TRBJ1-1,CAIRAGTENTEAFF,TGTGCCATCAGAGCCGGGACAGAGAACACTGAAGCTTTCTTT
NA,once,TRBV12-3/TRBV12-4,TRBJ2-3,CASSLRDTQYF,TGTGCCAGCAGTTTACGGGATACGCAGTATTTT
NA,NA,TRBV7-9,TRBJ2-1,CASSPGSSYNEQFF,TGTGCCAGCAGCCCCGGTAGCTCCTACAATGAGCAGTTCTTC
NA,NA,TRBV5-6,TRBJ2-2,CASSLDGSGELFF,TGTGCCAGCAGCCTCGACGGGTCCGGGGAGCTGTTTTTT